This TCR beta chain was sequenced in a study of beta chain features in type 1 diabetes. Whole-study context: The examined sorted cells totaled 107,917,701 across samples. General study points: Patients with Type 1 diabetes showed moderately but significantly shorter TCRB CDR3s in all four CD4+ subsets. The similarity of naive, central memory and Treg TCRB repertoires appeared greater among patients than among healthy donors.

Germline values: CDR1 MGHRA, CDR2 YSYEKL. V shed 0 bases and J shed 4 bases, with 13 bases lying between them. CDR3 length: 15 residues. cDNA synthesis used the whole RNA isolate, giving expressed TCRB sequences. Only in-frame clones appear in the TCRdb table, and some are missing; sequencing was by immunoSEQ multiplex PCR. The table lists approximately 240,000 clones, 16% of them singletons, with about 0.092% in the top ten. Comments on this clone: What it recognizes is unknown.

The sequence came from a man younger than 45 with type 1 diabetes. The chain is built from TRBV4-1 and TRBJ2-7, with a weak D call TRBD1 (6 bases). Sequencing was carried out using naive CD4+ T cells from blood. CDR3 loop: CASSQDHRVGYEQYF. Written as DNA, the CDR3 is TGCGCCAGCAGCCAAGATCACAGGGTGGGGTACGAGCAGTACTTC.